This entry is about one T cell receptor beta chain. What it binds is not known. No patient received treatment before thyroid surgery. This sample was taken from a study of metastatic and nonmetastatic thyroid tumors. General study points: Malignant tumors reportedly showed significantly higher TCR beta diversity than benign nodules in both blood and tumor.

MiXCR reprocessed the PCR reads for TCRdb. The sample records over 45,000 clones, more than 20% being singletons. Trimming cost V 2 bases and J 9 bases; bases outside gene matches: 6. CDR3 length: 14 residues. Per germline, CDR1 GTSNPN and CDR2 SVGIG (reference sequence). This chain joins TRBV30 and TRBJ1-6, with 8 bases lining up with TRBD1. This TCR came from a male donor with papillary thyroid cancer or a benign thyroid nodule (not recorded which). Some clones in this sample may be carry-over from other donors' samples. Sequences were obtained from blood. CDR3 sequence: CAWSSTGEASPLHF. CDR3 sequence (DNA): TGTGCCTGGAGTTCGACAGGGGAGGCTTCACCCCTCCACTTT.